One T cell receptor beta chain is described in this entry. The naive CD8 fraction comprised CD45RO-negative cells positively selected for CCR7 and excluded terminally differentiated effector memory CD45RA+ cells. Libraries were prepared by immunoSEQ multiplex PCR; TCRdb keeps only in-frame clonotypes and omits some of them. The table includes about 650,000 clones, 95% to 96% detected once. These data are taken from a study of shared clonotypes between healthy human individuals. Study background: Three plates each covered CD4 naive and memory; CD8 naive two, CD8 memory one.

V gave up 7 bases and J gave up 3 bases, with 13 bases separating them. CDR1 is MDHEN, CDR2 SYDVKM, per germline. There are 13 residues in the CDR3. The receptor comes from a woman under 40 in good health. The genes are TRBV28 and TRBJ2-7, with TRBD1 as a possible D gene (6 bases). The specimen sequenced was naive CD8+ T cells sorted from blood. The CDR3 DNA follows: TGTGCCAGCACGACCGGACAGAACTACGAGCAGTACTTC. It codes for CASTTGQNYEQYF.